This TCR beta chain stems from a study of control samples from healthy donors and cancer patients. Trimming took off 2 bases at V and 2 bases at J, with 7 bases between the two ends. The CDR3 has 14 residues. Looked up from germline, CDR1 is LNHDA and CDR2 is SQIVND (reference sequence). The table came from immunoSEQ multiplex PCR; TCRdb's copy has only in-frame clones and leaves some out. Of more than 95,000 clones in the sample, over 90% were seen once. The specimen was blood. The sequence came from a man younger than 40 in good health. This sequence joins TRBV19 and TRBJ1-5, with D uncertain. The CDR3, as DNA: TGTGCCAGTAGTATAAACCGTGGCAATCAGCCCCAGCATTTT. It is translated as CASSINRGNQPQHF.